This T cell receptor beta chain was documented in a study of cytomegalovirus exposure and HLA in healthy donors. A note on this clone: At one end the junction does not follow the germline gene, possibly because of a read error.

The PCR contained 60 Vbeta and 13 Jbeta primers. Assay used: immunoSEQ multiplex PCR; TCRdb lists only in-frame clones, some missing. The sample records about 150,000 clones, roughly 77% being singletons. The source of this sequence is a man between 25 and 39 years old in good health. Material: PBMCs.

CDR3: CSSSLGERESTDTQYF. DNA for the CDR3: TGTTCCAGCAGCTTAGGGGAGCGGGAGAGCACAGATACGCAGTATTTT. The chain recombines TRBV7-9 with TRBJ2-3; 8 bases align to TRBD2. The CDR3 is 16 residues long. Germline lookup yields CDR1 SEHNR and CDR2 FQNEAQ (reference sequence).